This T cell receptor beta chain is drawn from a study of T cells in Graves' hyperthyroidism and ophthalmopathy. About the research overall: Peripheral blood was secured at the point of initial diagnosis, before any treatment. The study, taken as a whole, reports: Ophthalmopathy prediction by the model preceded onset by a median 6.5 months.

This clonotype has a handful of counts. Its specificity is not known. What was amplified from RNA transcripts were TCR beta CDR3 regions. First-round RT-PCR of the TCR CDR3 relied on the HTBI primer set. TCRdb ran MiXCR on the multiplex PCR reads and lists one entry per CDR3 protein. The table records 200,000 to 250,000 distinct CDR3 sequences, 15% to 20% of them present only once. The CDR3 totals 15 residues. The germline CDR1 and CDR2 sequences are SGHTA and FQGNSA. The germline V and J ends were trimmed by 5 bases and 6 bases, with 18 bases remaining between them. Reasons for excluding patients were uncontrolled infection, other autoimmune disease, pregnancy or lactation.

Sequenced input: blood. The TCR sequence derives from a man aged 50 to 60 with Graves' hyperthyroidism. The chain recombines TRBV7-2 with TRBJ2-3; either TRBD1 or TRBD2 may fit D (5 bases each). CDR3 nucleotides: TGTGCCAGCAGCCCCGGGACGAGTCCGGGGGATACGCAGTATTTT. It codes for CASSPGTSPGDTQYF.